The clone carrying this T cell receptor beta chain turned up a few times. The antigen is not known. This sample stems from a study of OX40 agonist ivuxolimab in advanced cancers. Overall study: Patients received intravenous ivuxolimab every 2 weeks at 0.01 to 10 mg/kg. One patient with hepatocellular carcinoma and two with cutaneous melanoma, three in all, had partial responses. Mean age approximately 66 years, range 23 to 79; approximately 83% male. Study outcomes and limitations: Certain nonresponding patients likewise had low normalized T-cell clonal expansion.

The CDR3 length is 13 residues. Trimming took 2 bases from V and 1 from J, leaving 9 bases between them. Germline CDR1 is GTSNPN and CDR2 is SVGIG (reference sequence). Clones were sequenced by immunoSEQ multiplex PCR, and TCRdb holds only the in-frame ones, with some missing. This table holds roughly 80,000 clones, less than 90% found once. The source is an adult with an advanced solid tumor such as melanoma, head and neck, liver or kidney cancer. The V and J genes are TRBV30 and TRBJ2-7; possibly TRBD1 or TRBD2 for D (5 bases each). Sequencing was performed on CD4+ or CD8+ T cells sorted from blood, taken in a trial of the OX40 agonist ivuxolimab. This CDR3 reads CAWSRGRSYEQYF. CDR3 nucleotides: TGTGCCTGGAGTCGGGGCCGTTCCTACGAGCAGTACTTC.